The 10 T cell receptor beta chains below were found in one sample sequenced in a study of T cell changes during pregnancy in multiple sclerosis. The data were produced by immunoSEQ multiplex PCR, yet TCRdb's version contains in-frame clones alone and is incomplete. The sample holds around 8,400 clones; 87% are singletons and the top ten take under 6.5%. The specimen comprised CD8+ T cells from peripheral blood mononuclear cells, sampled in the first trimester of pregnancy. These receptor sequences come from a female donor in good health, enrolled as a control in a pregnancy study.

CDR3 in DNA: TGTGCCAGCAGCGGACTAGCGGGGACTGGAGATACGCAGTATTTT. Its translation: CASSGLAGTGDTQYF. V usage is TRBV27 and J usage is TRBJ2-3; 12 nucleotides line up with TRBD2. The V gene end was trimmed by 6 bases and the J gene end by 5 bases; junction bases not matched to a gene: 6. There are 15 residues in the CDR3. Per germline, CDR1 MNHEY and CDR2 SMNVEV (reference sequence).

Written as DNA, the CDR3 is TGTGCCAGCAGTGAGGGACAGACCTACGAGCAGTACTTC. Translation: CASSEGQTYEQYF. J is TRBJ2-7 and V is TRBV2; 7 bases map to TRBD1. Germline values: CDR1 SNHLY, CDR2 FYNNEI. There are 13 residues in the CDR3. V gave up 3 bases and J gave up 2 bases; unmatched junction bases: 1.

The chain has TRBV6-6 and TRBJ2-3; maybe TRBD2 (6 bases). Germline CDR1 and CDR2: MNHNY and SVGAGI (reference sequence). Trimming stripped 4 bases from V and 2 bases from J, with 13 bases between. The CDR3 spans 15 residues. The CDR3 loop reads CASSSRRDFTDTQYF. CDR3 bases: TGTGCCAGCAGTTCCCGACGGGACTTCACAGATACGCAGTATTTT.

The rearrangement joins TRBV28 to TRBJ1-5; no firm D call. Trimming pared 5 bases from V and 11 bases from J, leaving 10 bases between. CDR3 length: 11 amino acids. Germline V gene data show CDR1 as MDHEN and CDR2 as SYDVKM. CDR3 loop: CASSVGPTQHF. The CDR3 nucleotides read TGTGCCAGCAGTGTGGGCCCTACCCAGCATTTT.

In regard to this clone: Its ends do not fully match the called genes, so a read error is possible. The chain employs TRBV19 and TRBJ2-3; 8 bases agree with TRBD1. The CDR3 length is 11 residues. Germline V gene sequence: CDR1 LNHDA, CDR2 SQIVND (reference sequence). CDR3: CASFGGTGWHF. The CDR3 region has the DNA TGTGCCAGCTTTGGAGGGACAGGTTGGCATTTT.

This chain joins TRBV5-1 and TRBJ1-1; D is perhaps TRBD1 (5 bases). The V end was cut by 4 bases, the J end by 4 bases, with 20 bases between. This CDR3 has 16 residues. Germline V CDR1 and CDR2: SGHRS, YFSETQ. CDR3 amino acids: CASSLRDSSLGTEAFF. DNA for the CDR3: TGCGCCAGCAGCCTCCGGGACTCTAGTCTGGGCACTGAAGCTTTCTTT.

The gene calls are TRBV4-1 and TRBJ1-2; D possibly corresponds to TRBD1 (6 bases). V dropped 0 bases and J dropped 6 bases, with 20 bases sitting between them. The CDR3 length is 17 residues. CDR1 is MGHRA, CDR2 YSYEKL, per germline. The CDR3 reads CASSQDSPTGLFDGYTF. For the CDR3, the DNA is TGCGCCAGCAGCCAAGATTCCCCGACAGGATTGTTCGATGGCTACACCTTC.

This rearrangement joins TRBV18 to TRBJ2-3; no clear D. This CDR3 region has 11 residues. V was pared by 5 bases and J by 6 bases, with 6 bases between. Germline V gives CDR1 KGHSH, CDR2 LQKENI. CDR3 region: CASSNPDTQYF. CDR3 DNA: TGTGCCAGCTCAAATCCGGATACGCAGTATTTT.

This clone occurred once. This rearrangement joins TRBV7-9 to TRBJ2-2; TRBD2 matches 14 bases. Germline CDR1 SEHNR, CDR2 FQNEAQ (reference sequence). The length of the CDR3 is 19 residues. Losses at the gene ends were 5 bases for V and 0 bases for J; bases not matched to a gene: 8. The CDR3 loop is CASSQGTSGSHPNTGELFF. In DNA form, the CDR3 reads TGTGCCAGCAGCCAGGGGACTAGCGGGAGTCATCCGAACACCGGGGAGCTGTTTTTT.

The J gene is TRBJ1-6, the V gene TRBV15; no definite D call. The V end lost 0 bases, the J end lost 0 bases, and 3 bases lay between the germline ends. The CDR3 consists of 15 residues. Germline lookup yields CDR1 LNHNV and CDR2 YYDKDF (reference sequence). CDR3 protein: CATSRDSSYNSPLHF. The CDR3 nucleotides are TGTGCCACCAGCAGAGACAGCTCCTATAATTCACCCCTCCACTTT.